The 8 T cell receptor beta chains listed next were all sequenced from one sample in a study of monozygotic twins with inflammatory bowel disease. No DNA is given; TCRdb re-called the 5' RACE reads and lists each CDR3 protein once. Its clone listing holds 300,000 to 350,000 distinct CDR3 sequences. The sample consisted of blood. The receptors stem from a human donor with ulcerative colitis or Crohn's disease, or a healthy co-twin of an affected twin (not recorded which).

Here the CDR3 reads CSARLGRWTEAFF. The rearrangement joins TRBV20-1 to TRBJ1-1. CDR3 length equals 13 residues. Germline CDR1 DFQATT, CDR2 SNEGSKA (reference sequence).

The chain links TRBV20-1 to TRBJ2-7; there is no DNA to check the TCRdb D call of TRBD2. Germline V gives CDR1 DFQATT, CDR2 SNEGSKA (reference sequence). The CDR3 is made up of 15 amino acids. This CDR3 is CSARGRDPLLYEQYF.

V and J are TRBV20-1 and TRBJ1-6. Germline loops: CDR1 DFQATT, CDR2 SNEGSKA (reference sequence). The CDR3 length is 15 residues. CDR3 sequence reads: CSASRMSSYNSPLHF.

V usage is TRBV25-1 and J usage is TRBJ2-1; with no DNA, the TCRdb D assignment of TRBD2 cannot be verified. The CDR3 has 16 residues. Per the germline V gene, CDR1 is MGHDK and CDR2 is SYGVNS. The CDR3 sequence is CASSESGGGAYNEQFF.

This chain uses TRBV6-5 with TRBJ1-6. CDR3 size: 14 residues. Germline V gene lookup returns CDR1 MNHEY and CDR2 SVGAGI. CDR3 residues: CASSYSLGNSPLHF.

The V call is TRBV4-1, the J call TRBJ2-2; TCRdb reports TRBD2, a call that lacks DNA to check it against. The CDR3 length is 16 residues. Germline CDR1 MGHRA, CDR2 YSYEKL. The CDR3 region is CASSQDGQRGSGELFF.

The chain combines TRBV10-1 with TRBJ2-7; absent DNA, TCRdb's TRBD2 call cannot be checked. Per germline, CDR1 WNHNN and CDR2 SYGVQD (reference sequence). The CDR3 contains 13 residues. The CDR3 region is CASSEVADYEQYF.

The chain employs TRBV20-1 and TRBJ2-2; TCRdb calls TRBD1, which cannot be checked without DNA. The V gene's germline CDR1 is DFQATT and CDR2 SNEGSKA (reference sequence). CDR3 length: 15 amino acids. CDR3 in amino acids: CSARQPRTGTGELFF.